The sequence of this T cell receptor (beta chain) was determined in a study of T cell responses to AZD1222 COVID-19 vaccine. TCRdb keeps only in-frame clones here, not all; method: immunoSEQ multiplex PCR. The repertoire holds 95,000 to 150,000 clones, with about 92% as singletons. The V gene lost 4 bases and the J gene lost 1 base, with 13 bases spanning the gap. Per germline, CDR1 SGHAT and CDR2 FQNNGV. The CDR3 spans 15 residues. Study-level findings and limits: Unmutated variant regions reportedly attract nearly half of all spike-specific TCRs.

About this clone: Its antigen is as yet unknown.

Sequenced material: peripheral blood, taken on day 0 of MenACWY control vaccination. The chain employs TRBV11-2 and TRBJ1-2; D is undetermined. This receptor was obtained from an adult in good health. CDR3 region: CASSSSGTYNYGYTF. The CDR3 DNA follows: TGTGCCAGCAGCTCCTCGGGCACATATAACTATGGCTACACCTTC.